The clone carrying this T cell receptor beta chain was counted ten times or more. The antigen remains undetermined. The germline CDR1 and CDR2 sequences are DFQATT and SNEGSKA (reference sequence). The germline V and J ends were trimmed by 0 bases and 10 bases, with 7 bases remaining between them. CDR3 length equals 11 residues. This specimen belongs to a study of blood T cells in healthy people across ages. Study findings and constraints: Both higher diversity and more naive CD4+ cells marked long-lived donors when set against aged donors.

Together with a sample-barcoded 5' primer, a J-beta primer mix was included in a second PCR lasting roughly 7 to 11 cycles. A template-switch adaptor with 12 random nucleotides tagged each cDNA molecule. TCRdb passed the 5' RACE reads through MiXCR, listing each CDR3 protein once. Found here are about 700,000 distinct CDR3 sequences, 32% of them singletons; the top ten hold roughly 14%. Each of the donors had roughly 9.3 milliliters of peripheral blood drawn into EDTA-treated Vacutainer tubes. The sample comprised blood. The rearrangement links TRBV20-1 to TRBJ2-1; D is ambiguous. The TCR was taken from a woman of 80 years or more in good health. This chain's CDR3 is CSARDLGEQFF. DNA of the CDR3: TGCAGTGCTAGAGATCTCGGGGAGCAGTTCTTC.